This is a list of T cell receptor beta chains from one sample in a study of T cell responses to AZD1222 COVID-19 vaccine. The table came from immunoSEQ multiplex PCR; TCRdb's copy has only in-frame clones and leaves some out. The sample carries about 81,000 clones, about 90% recorded once. Sequences were derived from peripheral blood, sampled on day 0 of AZD1222 vaccination. These receptors all stem from an adult in good health. Both conserved end residues are part of each CDR3. The D gene is left open where the match is weak.

V gene,D gene,J gene,CDR3 DNA,CDR3 protein
TRBV13,-,TRBJ1-1,TGTGCCAGCAGCTCTCGAGGGACTCTGAACACTGAAGCTTTCTTT,CASSSRGTLNTEAFF
TRBV18,-,TRBJ2-3,TGTGCCAGCTCACCCGTCGGAGGGGGGACAGATACGCAGTATTTT,CASSPVGGGTDTQYF
TRBV24-1,TRBD1,TRBJ2-3,TGTGCCACCAGTGATTTCACAGGGGGCGCGTGGGATACGCAGTATTTT,CATSDFTGGAWDTQYF
TRBV6-5,-,TRBJ1-6,TGTGCCAGCAGACTGGGGCGCACGGGCCCCAGGTCCCTCCACTTT,CASRLGRTGPRSLHF
TRBV4-3,-,TRBJ2-7,TGCGCCAGCAGCCAAGATGTGCAAACCTACGAGCAGTACTTC,CASSQDVQTYEQYF
TRBV2,TRBD1,TRBJ1-1,TGTGCCAGCAGTGAACGGACAGGGGGCTTCATGAACACTGAAGCTTTCTTT,CASSERTGGFMNTEAFF
TRBV9,-,TRBJ2-1,TGTGCCAGCAGCGTAACGAGAAAAGTGTCCTACAATGAGCAGTTCTTC,CASSVTRKVSYNEQFF
TRBV13,-,TRBJ1-6,TGTGCCAGCAACCATAGGGGCAGACCCTCCTATAATTCACCCCTCCACTTT,CASNHRGRPSYNSPLHF
TRBV7-9,-,TRBJ1-6,TGTGCCAGCAGTGCTGGGTTGTCGCAACCTAATTCACCCCTCCACTTT,CASSAGLSQPNSPLHF
TRBV7-3,TRBD1,TRBJ1-6,TGTGCCAGCAGCTCCCAACAGGGGAATTCACCCCTCCACTTT,CASSSQQGNSPLHF
TRBV2,TRBD2,TRBJ2-1,TGTGCCAGCAGCGCCCGGGATGGTAGCGGGGCCCCCAGCCGCTATGAGCAGTTCTTC,CASSARDGSGAPSRYEQFF
TRBV5-1,-,TRBJ1-1,TGCGCCAGCAGCTTACCAGGGGTGACTGAAGCTTTCTTT,CASSLPGVTEAFF
TRBV27,TRBD2,TRBJ2-7,TGTGCCAGCAGTTTATGGGCATTAGCGGGAGGGCCGCGAGAGCAGTACTTC,CASSLWALAGGPREQYF
TRBV5-1,-,TRBJ1-4,TGCGCCAGCAGCCAACAGCCGGGGCTGGCTAATGAAAAACTGTTTTTT,CASSQQPGLANEKLFF
TRBV5-1,TRBD1,TRBJ1-1,TGCGCCAGCAGCTTGGCCGCCGGGACAGTCAGAATGAACACTGAAGCTTTCTTT,CASSLAAGTVRMNTEAFF
TRBV27,-,TRBJ2-2,TGTGCCACATACTCGAAGGGGTCCACCGGGGAGCTGTTTTTT,CATYSKGSTGELFF
TRBV28,-,TRBJ1-4,TGTGCCAGCCGATATTATGAAAAACTGTTTTTT,CASRYYEKLFF
TRBV27,-,TRBJ2-3,TGTGCCAGCAGTTCATCCGGGGTATCCGATACGCAGTATTTT,CASSSSGVSDTQYF
TRBV28,-,TRBJ1-2,TGTGCCAGCAGGGGCGACCGGCGCTACACCTTC,CASRGDRRYTF
TRBV15,TRBD2,TRBJ2-4,TGTGCCACCAGCAGAGATCTTACTAGCGGGACGGAAAACATTCAGTACTTC,CATSRDLTSGTENIQYF
TRBV19,-,TRBJ1-1,TGTGCCTCCCGCCCCCAGGGCGGTCCCGCTGAAGCTTTCTTT,CASRPQGGPAEAFF
TRBV27,-,TRBJ1-2,TGTGCCAGCAGTCTGACAGTAAACTATGGCTACACCTTC,CASSLTVNYGYTF